The entry below describes one T cell receptor beta chain. Its antigen is still unknown. This CDR3 is 13 amino acids long. Per the germline V gene, CDR1 is KGHSH and CDR2 is LQKENI. V dropped 10 bases and J dropped 3 bases, with 14 bases sitting between them. The record originates from a study of cytomegalovirus exposure and HLA in healthy donors. The PCR employed 60 Vbeta primers together with 13 Jbeta primers. The protocol was immunoSEQ multiplex PCR, while the TCRdb copy is restricted to in-frame clones and leaves out a portion. The data show under 200,000 clones, over 75% seen once. Points from the study as a whole: It emerged from a later analysis that several of the most significant clusters appeared to be linked to common viral pathogens.

The TCR originated in a woman aged 50 to 60 in good health and CMV-seronegative. This sequence joins TRBV18 and TRBJ2-3, with D possibly being TRBD2 (6 bases). Sequencing was performed on PBMCs. The CDR3 region has the DNA TGTGCCACCGGGGGACGGGGTACAGATACGCAGTATTTT. It encodes CATGGRGTDTQYF.